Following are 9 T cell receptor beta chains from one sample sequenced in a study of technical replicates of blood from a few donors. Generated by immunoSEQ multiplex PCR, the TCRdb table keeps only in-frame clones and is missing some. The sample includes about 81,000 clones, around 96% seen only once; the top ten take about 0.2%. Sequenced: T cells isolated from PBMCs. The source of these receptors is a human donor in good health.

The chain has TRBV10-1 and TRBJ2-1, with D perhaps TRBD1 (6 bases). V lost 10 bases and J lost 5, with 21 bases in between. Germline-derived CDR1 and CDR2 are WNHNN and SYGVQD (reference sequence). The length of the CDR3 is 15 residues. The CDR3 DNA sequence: TGCGCCACCCACGACAGGCCACGAACGGACAATGAGCAGTTCTTC. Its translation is CATHDRPRTDNEQFF.

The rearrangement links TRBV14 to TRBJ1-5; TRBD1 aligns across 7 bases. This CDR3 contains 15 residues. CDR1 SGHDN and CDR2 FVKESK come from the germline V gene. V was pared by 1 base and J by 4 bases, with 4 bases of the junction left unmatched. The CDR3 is CASSQGQGRNQPQHF. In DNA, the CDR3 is TGTGCCAGCAGCCAAGGACAGGGAAGAAATCAGCCCCAGCATTTT.

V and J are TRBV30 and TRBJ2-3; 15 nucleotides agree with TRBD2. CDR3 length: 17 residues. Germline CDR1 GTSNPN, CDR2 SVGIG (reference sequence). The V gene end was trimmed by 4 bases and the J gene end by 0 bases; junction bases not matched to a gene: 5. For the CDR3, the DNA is TGTGCCTGGATGGGACTAGCGGGGGGATCCAGCACAGATACGCAGTATTTT. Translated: CAWMGLAGGSSTDTQYF.

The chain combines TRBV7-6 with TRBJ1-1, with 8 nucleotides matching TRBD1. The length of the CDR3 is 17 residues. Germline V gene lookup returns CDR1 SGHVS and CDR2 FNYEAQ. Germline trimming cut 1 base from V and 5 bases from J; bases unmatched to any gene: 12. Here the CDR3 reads CASSLDGLDRESTEAFF. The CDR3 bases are TGTGCCAGCAGCTTAGATGGACTGGACAGGGAGTCAACTGAAGCTTTCTTT.

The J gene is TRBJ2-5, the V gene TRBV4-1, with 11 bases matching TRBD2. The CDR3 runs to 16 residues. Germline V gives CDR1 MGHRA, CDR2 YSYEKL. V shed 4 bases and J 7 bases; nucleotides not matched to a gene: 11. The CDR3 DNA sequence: TGCGCCAGCAGCCCCCGCCTAGCGGGGGGACATCCGACCCAGTACTTC. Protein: CASSPRLAGGHPTQYF.

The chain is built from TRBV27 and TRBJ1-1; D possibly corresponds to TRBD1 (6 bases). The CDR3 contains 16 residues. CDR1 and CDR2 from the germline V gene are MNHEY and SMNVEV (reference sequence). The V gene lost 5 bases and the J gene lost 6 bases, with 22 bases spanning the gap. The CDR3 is CASSPYNRDDSAEAFF. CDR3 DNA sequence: TGTGCCAGCAGTCCGTATAACAGGGACGATTCGGCTGAAGCTTTCTTT.

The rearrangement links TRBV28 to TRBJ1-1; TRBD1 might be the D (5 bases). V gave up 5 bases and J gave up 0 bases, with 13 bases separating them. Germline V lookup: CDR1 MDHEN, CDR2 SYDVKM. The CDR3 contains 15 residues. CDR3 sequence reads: CASSLYRNMNTEAFF. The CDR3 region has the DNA TGTGCCAGCAGTCTCTACAGGAACATGAACACTGAAGCTTTCTTT.

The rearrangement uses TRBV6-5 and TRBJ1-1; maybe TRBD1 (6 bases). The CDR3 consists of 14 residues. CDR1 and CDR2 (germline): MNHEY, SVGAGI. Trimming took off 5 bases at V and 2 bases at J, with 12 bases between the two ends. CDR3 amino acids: CASSTGPTNTEAFF. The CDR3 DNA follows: TGTGCCAGCAGTACAGGGCCGACAAACACTGAAGCTTTCTTT.

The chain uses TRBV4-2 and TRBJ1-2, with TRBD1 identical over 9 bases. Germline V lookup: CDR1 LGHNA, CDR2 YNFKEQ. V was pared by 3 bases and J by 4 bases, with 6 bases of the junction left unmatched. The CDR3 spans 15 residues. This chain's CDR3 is CASSHRQGEGYGYTF. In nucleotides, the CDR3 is TGTGCCAGCAGCCACCGACAGGGGGAAGGCTATGGCTACACCTTC.